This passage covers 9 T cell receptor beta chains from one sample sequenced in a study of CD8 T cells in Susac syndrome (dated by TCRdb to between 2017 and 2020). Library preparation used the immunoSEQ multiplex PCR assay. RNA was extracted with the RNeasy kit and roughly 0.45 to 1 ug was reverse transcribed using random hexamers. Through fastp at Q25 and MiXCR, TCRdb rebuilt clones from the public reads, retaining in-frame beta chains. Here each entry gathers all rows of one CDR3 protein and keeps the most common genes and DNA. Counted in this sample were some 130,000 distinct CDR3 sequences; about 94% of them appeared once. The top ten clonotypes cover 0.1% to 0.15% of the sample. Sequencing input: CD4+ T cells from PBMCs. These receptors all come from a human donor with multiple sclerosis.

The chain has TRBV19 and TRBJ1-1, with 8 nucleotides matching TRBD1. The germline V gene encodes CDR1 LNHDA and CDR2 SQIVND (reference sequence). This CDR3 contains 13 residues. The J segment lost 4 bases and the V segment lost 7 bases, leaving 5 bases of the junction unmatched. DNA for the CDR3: TGTGCCAGTATGAGGGACAGGCCCACTGAAGCTTTCTTT. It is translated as CASMRDRPTEAFF.

The CDR3 here is CASSQASTSGANVLTF. CDR3 DNA sequence: TGCGCCAGCAGCCAAGCGTCCACCTCTGGGGCCAACGTCCTGACTTTC. This sequence joins TRBV4-1 and TRBJ2-6; unclear D gene. This CDR3 has 16 residues. Deletions cut 1 base from V and 0 bases from J, with 7 bases between. The germline V gene encodes CDR1 MGHRA and CDR2 YSYEKL.

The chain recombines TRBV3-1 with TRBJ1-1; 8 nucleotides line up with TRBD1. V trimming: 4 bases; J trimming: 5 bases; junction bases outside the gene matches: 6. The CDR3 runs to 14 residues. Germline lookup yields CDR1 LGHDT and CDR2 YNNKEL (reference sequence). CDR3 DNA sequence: TGTGCCAGCAGCCCCCATCAGGGGGCAACTGAAGCTTTCTTT. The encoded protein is CASSPHQGATEAFF.

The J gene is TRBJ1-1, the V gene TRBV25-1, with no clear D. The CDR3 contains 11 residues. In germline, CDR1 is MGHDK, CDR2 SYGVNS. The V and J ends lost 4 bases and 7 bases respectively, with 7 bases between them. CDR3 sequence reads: CASSGKVEAFF. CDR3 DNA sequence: TGTGCCAGCAGTGGGAAAGTTGAAGCTTTCTTT.

The CDR3 nucleotides are TGCGCCAGCAGCCACGAGCCCCTAGCGGGGGGCGGGAGCACAGATACGCAGTATTTT. Translated, it gives CASSHEPLAGGGSTDTQYF. The gene calls are TRBV4-3 and TRBJ2-3; 11 positions match TRBD2. CDR1 LGHNA and CDR2 YSLEER come from the germline V gene. This CDR3 is 19 amino acids long. V was pared by 3 bases and J by 0 bases, with 11 bases of the junction left unmatched.

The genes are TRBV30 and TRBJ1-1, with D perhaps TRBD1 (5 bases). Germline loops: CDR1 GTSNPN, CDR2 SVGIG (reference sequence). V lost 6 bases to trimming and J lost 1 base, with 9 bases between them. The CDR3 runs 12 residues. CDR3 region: CACNRPNTEAFF. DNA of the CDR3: TGTGCCTGTAACAGGCCGAACACTGAAGCTTTCTTT.

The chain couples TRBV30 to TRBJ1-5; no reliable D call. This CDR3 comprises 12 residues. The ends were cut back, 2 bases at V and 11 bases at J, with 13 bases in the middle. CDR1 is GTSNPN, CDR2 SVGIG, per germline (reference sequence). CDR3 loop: CAWSSSLGAQHF. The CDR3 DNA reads TGTGCCTGGAGTTCATCCCTCGGGGCCCAGCATTTT.

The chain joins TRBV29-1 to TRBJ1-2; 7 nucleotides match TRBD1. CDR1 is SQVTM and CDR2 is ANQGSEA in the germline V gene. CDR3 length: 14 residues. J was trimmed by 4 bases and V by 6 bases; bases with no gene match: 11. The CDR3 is CSVTQGIRGYGYTF. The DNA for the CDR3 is TGCAGCGTAACACAGGGGATCCGAGGCTATGGCTACACCTTC. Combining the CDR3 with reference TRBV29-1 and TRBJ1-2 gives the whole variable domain SAVISQKPSRDICQRGTSLTIQCQVDSQVTMMFWYRQQPGQSLTLIATANQGSEATYESGFVIDKFPISRPNLTFSTLTVSNMSPEDSSIYLCSVTQGIRGYGYTFGSGTRLTVV.

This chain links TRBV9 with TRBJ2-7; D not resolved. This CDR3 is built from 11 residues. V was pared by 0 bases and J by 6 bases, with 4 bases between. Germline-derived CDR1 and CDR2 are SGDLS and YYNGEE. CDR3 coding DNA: TGTGCCAGCAGCGTAGAGGCCGAGCAGTACTTC. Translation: CASSVEAEQYF.